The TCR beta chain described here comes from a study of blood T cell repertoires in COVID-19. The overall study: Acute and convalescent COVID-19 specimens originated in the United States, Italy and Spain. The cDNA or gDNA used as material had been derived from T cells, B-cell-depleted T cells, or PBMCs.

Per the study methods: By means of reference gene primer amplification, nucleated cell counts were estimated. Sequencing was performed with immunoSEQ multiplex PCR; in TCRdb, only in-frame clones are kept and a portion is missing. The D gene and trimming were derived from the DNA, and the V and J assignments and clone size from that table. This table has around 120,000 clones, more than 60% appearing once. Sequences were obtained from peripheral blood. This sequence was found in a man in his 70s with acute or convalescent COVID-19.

CDR3 nucleotide sequence: TGTGCCACCAGCAGAGATGTGGGACAGGGAGCCGGGGAGCTGTTTTTT. Protein product: CATSRDVGQGAGELFF. The V gene is TRBV15, the J gene TRBJ2-2; 9 bases align to TRBD1. Trimming removed 0 bases from V and 6 bases from J; junction bases left unmatched: 5. Germline CDR1 reads LNHNV; CDR2 reads YYDKDF (reference sequence). This CDR3 is built from 16 residues.